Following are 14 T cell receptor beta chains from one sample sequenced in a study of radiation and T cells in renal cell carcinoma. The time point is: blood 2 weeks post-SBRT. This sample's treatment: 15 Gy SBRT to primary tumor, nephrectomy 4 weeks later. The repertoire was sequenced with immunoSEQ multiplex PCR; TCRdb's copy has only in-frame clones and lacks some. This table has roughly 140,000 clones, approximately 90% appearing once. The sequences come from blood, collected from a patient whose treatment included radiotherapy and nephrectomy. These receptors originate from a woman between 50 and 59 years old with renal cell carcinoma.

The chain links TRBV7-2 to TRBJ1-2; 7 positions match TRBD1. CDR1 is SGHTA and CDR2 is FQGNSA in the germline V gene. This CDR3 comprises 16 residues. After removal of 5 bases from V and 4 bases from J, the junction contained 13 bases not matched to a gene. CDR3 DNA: TGTGCCAGCAGCCTCATTGGGACAGTCATTAGCTATGGCTACACCTTC. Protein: CASSLIGTVISYGYTF.

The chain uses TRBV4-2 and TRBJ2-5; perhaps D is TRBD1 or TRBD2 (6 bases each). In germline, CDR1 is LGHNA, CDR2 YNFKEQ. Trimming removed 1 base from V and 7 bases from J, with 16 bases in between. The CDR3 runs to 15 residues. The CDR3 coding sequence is TGTGCCAGCAGCCAAGGAGTGGGGGCGGGATTGACCCAGTACTTC. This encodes CASSQGVGAGLTQYF.

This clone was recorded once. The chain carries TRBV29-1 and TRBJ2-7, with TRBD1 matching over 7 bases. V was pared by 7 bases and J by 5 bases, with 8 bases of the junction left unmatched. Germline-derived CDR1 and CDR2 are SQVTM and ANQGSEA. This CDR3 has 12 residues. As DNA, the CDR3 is TGCAGCGCCGACTTACAGGGGAACGAGCAGTACTTC. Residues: CSADLQGNEQYF.

The CDR3 bases are TGTGCCAGCTCACCATTTGGGACTGATGGGAACACCATATATTTT. Translating it yields CASSPFGTDGNTIYF. V and J are TRBV18 and TRBJ1-3; tentative D call: TRBD1 (5 bases). This CDR3 has 15 amino acids. Trimming took off 2 bases at V and 7 bases at J, with 15 bases between the two ends. Germline-derived CDR1 and CDR2 are KGHSH and LQKENI. Together with reference TRBV18 and TRBJ1-3, the CDR3 gives the full variable domain: NAGVMQNPRHLVRRRGQEARLRCSPMKGHSHVYWYRQLPEEGLKFMVYLQKENIIDESGMPKERFSAEFPKEGPSILRIQQVVRGDSAAYFCASSPFGTDGNTIYFGEGSWLTVV.

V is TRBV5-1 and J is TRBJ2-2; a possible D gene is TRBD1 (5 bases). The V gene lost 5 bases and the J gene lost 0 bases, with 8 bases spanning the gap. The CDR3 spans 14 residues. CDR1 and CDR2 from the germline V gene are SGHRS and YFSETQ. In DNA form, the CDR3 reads TGCGCCAGCAGGTGGGGCACGAACACCGGGGAGCTGTTTTTT. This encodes CASRWGTNTGELFF.

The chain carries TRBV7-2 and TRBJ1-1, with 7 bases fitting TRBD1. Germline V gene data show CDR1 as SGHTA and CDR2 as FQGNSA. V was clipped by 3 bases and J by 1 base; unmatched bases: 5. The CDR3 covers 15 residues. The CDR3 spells CASSFLGGKNTEAFF. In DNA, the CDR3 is TGTGCCAGCAGCTTCTTAGGGGGCAAGAACACTGAAGCTTTCTTT.

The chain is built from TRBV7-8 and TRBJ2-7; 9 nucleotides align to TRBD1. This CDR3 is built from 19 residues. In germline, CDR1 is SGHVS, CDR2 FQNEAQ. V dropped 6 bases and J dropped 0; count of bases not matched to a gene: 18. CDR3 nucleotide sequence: TGTGCCAGCAGTTCCTCCCCTTCCGGCCGGGACAGGGCCTCCTACGAGCAGTACTTC. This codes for CASSSSPSGRDRASYEQYF.

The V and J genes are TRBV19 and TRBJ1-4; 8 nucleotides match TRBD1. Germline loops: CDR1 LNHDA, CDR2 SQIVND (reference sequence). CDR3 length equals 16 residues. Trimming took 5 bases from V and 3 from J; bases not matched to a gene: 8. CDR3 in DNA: TGTGCCAGTAGTCGGGACAGGACGCGGGCTAATGAAAAACTGTTTTTT. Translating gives CASSRDRTRANEKLFF.

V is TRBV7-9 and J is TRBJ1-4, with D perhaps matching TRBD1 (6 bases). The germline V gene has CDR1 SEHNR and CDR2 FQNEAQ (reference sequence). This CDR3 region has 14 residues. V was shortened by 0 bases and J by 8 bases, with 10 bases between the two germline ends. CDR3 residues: CASSLAGGREKLFF. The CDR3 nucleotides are TGTGCCAGCAGCTTAGCGGGGGGGCGCGAAAAACTGTTTTTT.

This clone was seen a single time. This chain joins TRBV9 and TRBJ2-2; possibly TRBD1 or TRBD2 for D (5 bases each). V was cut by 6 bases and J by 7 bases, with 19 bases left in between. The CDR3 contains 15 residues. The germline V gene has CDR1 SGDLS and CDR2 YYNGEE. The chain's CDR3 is CASTRGTPGVGELFF. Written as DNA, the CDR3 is TGTGCCAGCACCCGAGGGACGCCCGGCGTCGGGGAGCTGTTTTTT.

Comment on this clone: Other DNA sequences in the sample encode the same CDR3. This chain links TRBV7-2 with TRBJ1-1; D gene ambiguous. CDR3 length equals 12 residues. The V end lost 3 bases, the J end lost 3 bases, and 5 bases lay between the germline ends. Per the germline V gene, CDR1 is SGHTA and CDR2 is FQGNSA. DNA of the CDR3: TGTGCCAGCAGCTTTAGCTACACTGAAGCTTTCTTT. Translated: CASSFSYTEAFF.

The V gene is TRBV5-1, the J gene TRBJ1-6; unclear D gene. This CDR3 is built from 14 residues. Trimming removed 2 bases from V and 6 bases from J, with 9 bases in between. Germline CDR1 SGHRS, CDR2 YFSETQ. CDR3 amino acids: CASSFGDTNSPLHF. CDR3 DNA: TGCGCCAGCAGCTTTGGGGATACTAATTCACCCCTCCACTTT.

In DNA form, the CDR3 reads TGTGCCAGCTCTCAGGACAGGGGGGGTTCCTACGAGCAGTACTTC. Its translation: CASSQDRGGSYEQYF. The V gene is TRBV18, the J gene TRBJ2-7; 10 nucleotides line up with TRBD1. Germline V gene lookup returns CDR1 KGHSH and CDR2 LQKENI. The length of the CDR3 is 15 residues. V was clipped by 6 bases and J by 1 base; unmatched bases: 6.

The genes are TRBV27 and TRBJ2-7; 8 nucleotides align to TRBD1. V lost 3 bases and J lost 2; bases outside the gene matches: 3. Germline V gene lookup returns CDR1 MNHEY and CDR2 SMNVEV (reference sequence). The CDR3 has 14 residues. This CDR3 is CASSFGQGPYEQYF. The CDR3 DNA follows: TGTGCCAGCAGTTTTGGACAGGGCCCCTACGAGCAGTACTTC.